This entry lists 18 T cell receptor beta chains sequenced from one sample in a study of blood T cell repertoires in COVID-19. Repertoires were generated with immunoSEQ multiplex PCR, while TCRdb's copy carries only in-frame clones and drops some. This sample has 110,000 to 150,000 clones; around four fifths occur once, and the top ten carry roughly 6.4%. Input material: PBMCs or T cells enriched from blood (not recorded which). These receptors were obtained from a woman in her thirties or forties who had recovered from COVID-19.

V gene TRBV11-1 combines with J gene TRBJ2-1; a possible D gene is TRBD2 (6 bases). The CDR3 has 16 amino acids. Germline CDR1 is SGHAT and CDR2 is FQDESV (reference sequence). V shed 0 bases and J shed 5 bases, with 14 bases lying between them. CDR3 residues: CASSLARLATNNEQFF. CDR3 bases: TGTGCCAGCAGCTTAGCGCGTCTAGCGACTAACAATGAGCAGTTCTTC.

V usage is TRBV27 and J usage is TRBJ2-7, with 8 bases that match TRBD1. V dropped 6 bases and J dropped 4; count of bases not matched to a gene: 5. Germline-derived CDR1 and CDR2 are MNHEY and SMNVEV (reference sequence). The CDR3 covers 13 residues. DNA of the CDR3: TGTGCCAGCAGCCGGGACAGGAAATACGAGCAGTACTTC. As protein: CASSRDRKYEQYF.

The chain is built from TRBV5-1 and TRBJ2-5; 11 bases line up with TRBD2. CDR1 and CDR2 from the germline V gene are SGHRS and YFSETQ. This CDR3 has 16 residues. The V and J ends lost 2 bases and 7 bases, in that order; junction bases with no gene match: 10. CDR3 in amino acids: CASSLGTSGPGGTQYF. CDR3 sequence (DNA): TGCGCCAGCAGCTTAGGGACTAGCGGCCCGGGAGGGACCCAGTACTTC.

The rearrangement links TRBV5-8 to TRBJ2-7, with 9 nucleotides matching TRBD1. The V gene's germline CDR1 is SGHTS and CDR2 YDEGEE. V lost 0 bases, J lost 7 bases, and 2 bases stayed unmatched. This CDR3 region has 13 residues. The CDR3 DNA sequence: TGTGCCAGCAGCTTGGCGACAGGGGGAGAGCAGTACTTC. Amino acids: CASSLATGGEQYF.

The genes are TRBV4-2 and TRBJ2-7, with a possible D match to TRBD2 (6 bases). The CDR3 covers 15 residues. CDR1 and CDR2 (germline): LGHNA, YNFKEQ. Deletions cut 0 bases from V and 6 bases from J, with 15 bases between. CDR3 sequence: CASSQDQGGASEQYF. For the CDR3, the DNA is TGTGCCAGCAGCCAAGATCAGGGAGGCGCGTCCGAGCAGTACTTC.

The chain joins TRBV11-3 to TRBJ2-3, with D possibly TRBD2 on 6 matching bases. The CDR3 consists of 13 residues. Germline V gives CDR1 SGHNT, CDR2 YENEEA. The V gene lost 6 bases and the J gene lost 8 bases, with 15 bases spanning the gap. CDR3 region: CASSSVTGVTQYF. DNA for the CDR3: TGTGCCAGCAGTTCGGTAACGGGGGTTACGCAGTATTTT.

In the case of this clone: A junction boundary mismatches the germline segment, possibly from a read error. The chain employs TRBV7-9 and TRBJ2-5; 11 positions agree with TRBD2. The V gene's germline CDR1 is SEHNR and CDR2 FQNEAQ (reference sequence). The length of the CDR3 is 16 residues. CDR3 nucleotides: TGTGCCAGCAGCATAGCGGGGGGGCCGCAAGAAGAGACCCAGTACTTC. Its protein product is CASSIAGGPQEETQYF.

V gene TRBV24-1 combines with J gene TRBJ2-1, with D perhaps TRBD1 (6 bases). The V and J ends lost 1 base and 15 bases respectively, with 12 bases between them. Germline values: CDR1 KGHDR, CDR2 SFDVKD. This CDR3 has 12 residues. Here the CDR3 reads CATSDLTGRRFF. The CDR3 DNA is TGTGCCACCAGTGATTTAACAGGGCGACGGTTCTTC.

The chain combines TRBV2 with TRBJ1-1; possible D gene TRBD1, 5 bases. CDR3 length: 12 residues. Between the trimmed V and J ends, which lost 10 bases and 1 base, there was a span of 10 bases. Germline CDR1 SNHLY, CDR2 FYNNEI. The CDR3 here is CAKGAENTEAFF. The CDR3 DNA sequence: TGTGCCAAAGGGGCAGAGAACACTGAAGCTTTCTTT.

Turning to this clone: The sample contains more than one DNA sequence encoding this CDR3. The chain uses TRBV20-1 and TRBJ1-1; 8 positions match TRBD1. This CDR3 spans 11 amino acids. V shed 2 bases and J 10 bases; nucleotides not matched to a gene: 3. The germline V gene has CDR1 DFQATT and CDR2 SNEGSKA (reference sequence). The CDR3, as DNA: TGCAGTGCTAGACTTACAGGGGGAGCTTTCTTT. Its translation: CSARLTGGAFF.

This clone was counted between two and nine times. J is TRBJ2-1 and V is TRBV11-3, with 12 bases that match TRBD1. The germline V gene has CDR1 SGHNT and CDR2 YENEEA. The ends lost 0 bases at V and 7 bases at J; junction bases unmatched: 4. The CDR3 sequence is 16 residues long. The CDR3 sequence is CASSLEGQGAMNEQFF. CDR3 in DNA: TGTGCCAGCAGCTTAGAGGGACAGGGGGCGATGAATGAGCAGTTCTTC.

This rearrangement joins TRBV30 to TRBJ1-4; 7 nucleotides match TRBD1. The V gene end was trimmed by 3 bases and the J gene end by 3 bases; junction bases not matched to a gene: 4. The CDR3 sequence is 14 residues long. CDR1 and CDR2 (germline): GTSNPN, SVGIG (reference sequence). The CDR3 is CAWSQGTANEKLFF. Written as DNA, the CDR3 is TGTGCCTGGAGCCAAGGGACAGCTAATGAAAAACTGTTTTTT.

The chain combines TRBV13 with TRBJ1-2; maybe TRBD1 (5 bases). Germline assignment: CDR1 PRHDT and CDR2 FYEKMQ (reference sequence). This CDR3 has 15 amino acids. Deletions cut 4 bases from V and 5 bases from J, with 17 bases between. The CDR3, as DNA: TGTGCCAGCAGCTCTATGGACACCGTATTATATGGCTACACCTTC. Its protein is CASSSMDTVLYGYTF.

The chain recombines TRBV18 with TRBJ2-2; no clear D gene. The CDR3 spans 13 residues. Germline CDR1 and CDR2: KGHSH and LQKENI. V was clipped by 0 bases and J by 6 bases, with 5 bases between them. CDR3 loop: CASSPPSSGELFF. Written as DNA, the CDR3 is TGTGCCAGCTCACCACCCTCGTCCGGGGAGCTGTTTTTT.

V and J are TRBV18 and TRBJ2-1, with TRBD1 identical over 10 bases. Trimming took 3 bases from V and 7 from J; bases not matched to a gene: 6. Germline CDR1 reads KGHSH; CDR2 reads LQKENI. The CDR3 runs 15 residues. CDR3 residues: CASSPKDRGGNEQFF. The CDR3 DNA is TGTGCCAGCTCACCCAAGGACAGGGGGGGGAATGAGCAGTTCTTC.

The V call is TRBV29-1, the J call TRBJ1-2; TRBD1 agrees at 9 bases. V gave up 0 bases and J gave up 7 bases; unmatched junction bases: 9. The CDR3 has 15 amino acids. Germline CDR1 is SQVTM and CDR2 is ANQGSEA. CDR3 loop: CSVEDHPTGGRGYTF. CDR3 nucleotides: TGCAGCGTTGAAGATCACCCGACAGGGGGTCGTGGCTACACCTTC.

The CDR3 nucleotides are TGCAGCGTTGCAAAGGGGCCATATGGCTACACCTTC. Translated: CSVAKGPYGYTF. The chain employs TRBV29-1 and TRBJ1-2, with D possibly matching TRBD1 (5 bases). V lost 4 bases and J lost 5, with 11 bases in between. CDR1 and CDR2 from the germline V gene are SQVTM and ANQGSEA. The CDR3 contains 12 residues.

The rearrangement links TRBV15 to TRBJ1-5, with 7 bases aligning to TRBD1. J gave up 5 bases and V 1 base, and 8 bases lay outside the gene matches. The CDR3 runs to 16 residues. CDR1 and CDR2 (germline): LNHNV, YYDKDF (reference sequence). The CDR3 protein is CATSRAAGTVDQPQHF. The CDR3 DNA is TGTGCCACCAGCAGAGCCGCCGGGACAGTTGATCAGCCCCAGCATTTT.